This T cell receptor beta chain was observed in a study of blood T cell repertoires in COVID-19. This CDR3 contains 17 residues. V lost 3 bases to trimming and J lost 3 bases; unmatched junction nucleotides: 2. Germline CDR1 SGHAT, CDR2 FQNNGV. Original processing notes: The authors estimated nucleated cell counts from reference gene primer amplification. This table comes from immunoSEQ multiplex PCR, and its TCRdb copy is limited to in-frame clones, with some not included. The DNA gave D and trimming, while V, J and clone size come from that table. The table records hundreds of thousands of clones, 80% to 90% of them present only once.

Sequencing used peripheral blood. The V gene is TRBV11-2, the J gene TRBJ2-6; 13 bases align to TRBD2. The origin of this receptor is a woman in her thirties with active or convalescent COVID-19. The CDR3 DNA reads as TGTGCCAGCAGCTTCGGACTAGCGGGAGTTGGGGCCAACGTCCTGACTTTC. Translation: CASSFGLAGVGANVLTF.